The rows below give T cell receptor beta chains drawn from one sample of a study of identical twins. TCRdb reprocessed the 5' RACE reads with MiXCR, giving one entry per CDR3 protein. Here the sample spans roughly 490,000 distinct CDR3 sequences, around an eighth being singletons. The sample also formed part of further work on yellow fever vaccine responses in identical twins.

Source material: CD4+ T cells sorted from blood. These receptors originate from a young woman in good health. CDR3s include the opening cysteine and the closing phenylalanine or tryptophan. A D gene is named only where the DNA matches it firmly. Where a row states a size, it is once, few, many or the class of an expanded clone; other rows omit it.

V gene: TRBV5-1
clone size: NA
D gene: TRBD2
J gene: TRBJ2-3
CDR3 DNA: TGCGCCAGCAGCTTAGGACTAGCGGGGGTCATGGCAGATACGCAGTATTTT
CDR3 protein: CASSLGLAGVMADTQYF

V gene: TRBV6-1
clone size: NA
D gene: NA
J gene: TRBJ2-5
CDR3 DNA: TGTGCCAGCAGCCTGTCTTGGGGGCTCCAAGAGACCCAGTACTTC
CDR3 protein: CASSLSWGLQETQYF

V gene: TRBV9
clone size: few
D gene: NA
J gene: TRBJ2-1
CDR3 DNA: TGTGCCAGCAGCGTAGAAGGGGGGGAGCAGTTCTTC
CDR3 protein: CASSVEGGEQFF

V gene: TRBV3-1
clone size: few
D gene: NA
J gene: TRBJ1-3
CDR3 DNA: TGTGCCAGCAGCCGCATCGGAAACACCATATATTTT
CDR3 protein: CASSRIGNTIYF

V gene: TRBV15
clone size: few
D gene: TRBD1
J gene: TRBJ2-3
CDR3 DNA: TGTGCCACTGGCCTGGGACAGGGGGCAGATACGCAGTATTTT
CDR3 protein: CATGLGQGADTQYF

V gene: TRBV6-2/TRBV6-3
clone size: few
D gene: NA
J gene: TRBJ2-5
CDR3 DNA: TGTGCCAGCAGTAAACTGCGGGTAGCGGATAAAGAGACCCAGTACTTC
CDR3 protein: CASSKLRVADKETQYF

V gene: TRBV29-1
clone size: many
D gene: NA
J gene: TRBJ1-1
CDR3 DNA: TGCAGCGTTGAATACGAGGGAGCCCCAAAGGCTGAAGCTTTCTTT
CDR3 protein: CSVEYEGAPKAEAFF

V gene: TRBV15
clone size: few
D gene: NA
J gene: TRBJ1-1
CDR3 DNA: TGTGCCACCAGCCCATCCCAAGGAACTGAAGCTTTCTTT
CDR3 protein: CATSPSQGTEAFF

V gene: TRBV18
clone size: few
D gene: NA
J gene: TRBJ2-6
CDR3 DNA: TGTGCCAGCTCACCACGGGAGACACGACCGGGTGGGGCCAACGTCCTGACTTTC
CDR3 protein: CASSPRETRPGGANVLTF

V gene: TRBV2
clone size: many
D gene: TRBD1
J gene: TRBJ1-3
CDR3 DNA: TGTGCCAGCACCCTCACAGGGGGCGGTTACACCATATATTTT
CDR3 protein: CASTLTGGGYTIYF